This T cell receptor (beta chain) derives from a study of CD4 and CD8 cells across lung adenocarcinoma regions listed by TCRdb under 2018. With respect to the entire study: The study compared tumor centers with tumor margins to examine intratumor heterogeneity of the T cell receptor repertoire.

Notes on this clonotype: This receptor's antigen is unknown. No quality values exist for individual bases; no much larger clone is one base distant.

Donors were patients with localized lung adenocarcinoma, a subtype of non-small cell lung cancer. These samples came from the centers of localized lung adenocarcinomas. CD8+ T cells from tumor tissue were profiled separately from CD4+ T cells for TCR repertoire analysis. Reading the germline V gene gives CDR1 MNHNS and CDR2 SASEGT. Germline trimming: 6 bases from V, 0 bases from J; junction bases outside gene matches: 7. From its cysteine to its phenylalanine, the CDR3 spans 18 amino acids. Only the CDR3 DNA is retained, 54 bases long and in frame from the first base. The protocol used for the library was PCR. For sequencing, a HiSeq X Ten was employed. The public sequencing data were trimmed at Q25 with fastp and processed into clonotypes with MiXCR by TCRdb, which kept only in-frame beta chains. Rows merge per CDR3 protein into single entries with the most common DNA and genes. The sample data list approximately 25,000 distinct CDR3 sequences, and 53% of these were observed just once. Under 50% of the sample belongs to the ten largest clones.

Material for sequencing was CD8+ T cells from the center of a lung tumor. The cell subset or site label for this specimen denotes: tumor center region. The chain links TRBV6-1 with TRBJ2-3; 15 central bases correspond to TRBD2. The sequence came from a male donor with lung adenocarcinoma. The CD4 and CD8 labels of this study may be unreliable. The sequenced DNA: TGTGCCAGCAGACTGGGGACTAGCGGGAGGTCTAGCACAGATACGCAGTATTTT. This translates into CASRLGTSGRSSTDTQYF.